The following is a TCR beta chain sequence with its context. The antigen is unknown. The data were obtained in a study of long-term antiretroviral therapy in people with HIV. Broader study findings: Repertoires with HIV possessed tighter CDR3 length spans than those of controls. No data were available on ART adherence, viral resistance or therapy changes. ART was followed by higher diversity that remained below transplant donor controls.

Run at survey level, the immunoSEQ assay was version v3.0. Generated by immunoSEQ multiplex PCR, the TCRdb table keeps only in-frame clones and is missing some. The table has around 15,000 clones, about three quarters seen once. Every single participant having HIV got treatment inside the United States. Germline V gene lookup returns CDR1 SGHTS and CDR2 YDEGEE. The CDR3 is 14 amino acids. Trimming pared 4 bases from V and 8 bases from J, leaving 18 bases between. The sequenced sample was unsorted PBMCs, obtained 2.1 years after starting antiretroviral therapy. The receptor was derived from a man aged 35 to 55 with HIV. This rearrangement joins TRBV5-8 to TRBJ1-2; the D gene is possibly TRBD1 (6 bases). The CDR3 loop is CASSPKTGGQGYTF. The CDR3 DNA reads as TGTGCCAGCAGCCCGAAAACGGGGGGGCAGGGCTACACCTTC.